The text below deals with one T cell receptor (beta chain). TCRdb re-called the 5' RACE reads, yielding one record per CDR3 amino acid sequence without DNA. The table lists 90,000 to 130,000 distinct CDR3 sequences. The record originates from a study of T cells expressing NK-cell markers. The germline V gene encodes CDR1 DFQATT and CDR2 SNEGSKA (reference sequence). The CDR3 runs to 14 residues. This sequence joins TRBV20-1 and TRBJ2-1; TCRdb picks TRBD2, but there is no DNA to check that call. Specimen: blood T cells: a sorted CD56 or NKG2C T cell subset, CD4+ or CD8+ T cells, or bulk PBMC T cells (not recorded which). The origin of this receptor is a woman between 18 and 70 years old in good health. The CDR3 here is CSAVLAGELNEQFF.